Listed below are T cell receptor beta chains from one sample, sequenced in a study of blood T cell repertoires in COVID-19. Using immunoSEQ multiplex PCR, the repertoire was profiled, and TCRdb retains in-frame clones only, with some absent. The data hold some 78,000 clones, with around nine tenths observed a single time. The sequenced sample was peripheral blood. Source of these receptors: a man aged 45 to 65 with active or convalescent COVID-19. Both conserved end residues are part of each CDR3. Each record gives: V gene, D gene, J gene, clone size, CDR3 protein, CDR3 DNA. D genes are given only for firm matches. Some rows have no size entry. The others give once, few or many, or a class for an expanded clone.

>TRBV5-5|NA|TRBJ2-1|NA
CASSLAGSSTYNEQFF
TGTGCCAGCAGCTTGGCGGGGTCTAGCACCTACAATGAGCAGTTCTTC
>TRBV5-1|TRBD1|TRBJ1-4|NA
CASSSGQGKPNEKLFF
TGCGCCAGCAGCTCGGGACAGGGGAAGCCTAATGAAAAACTGTTTTTT
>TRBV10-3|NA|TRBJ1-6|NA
CAIKSGDNSPLHF
TGTGCCATCAAATCAGGGGATAATTCACCCCTCCACTTT
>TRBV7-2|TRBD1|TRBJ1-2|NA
CASSSTGGDGYTF
TGTGCCAGCAGCTCGACAGGGGGGGATGGCTACACCTTC
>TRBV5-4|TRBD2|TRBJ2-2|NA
CASSLGLAVNTGELFF
TGTGCCAGCAGCTTGGGACTAGCGGTGAACACCGGGGAGCTGTTTTTT
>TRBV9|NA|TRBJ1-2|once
CASSPASGNYGYTF
TGTGCCAGCAGCCCCGCATCAGGCAACTATGGCTACACCTTC
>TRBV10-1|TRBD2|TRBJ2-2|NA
CASSGTSTGELFF
TGCGCCAGCAGTGGGACTAGTACCGGGGAGCTGTTTTTT
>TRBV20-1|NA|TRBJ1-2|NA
CSASSPQSNYGYTF
TGCAGTGCTAGTAGCCCGCAATCAAACTATGGCTACACCTTC
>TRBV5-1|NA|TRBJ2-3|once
CASSLGLPTDTQYF
TGCGCCAGCAGCTTGGGACTACCCACAGATACGCAGTATTTT
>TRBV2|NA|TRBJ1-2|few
CASSAATPGGYTF
TGTGCCAGCAGTGCTGCGACCCCAGGTGGCTACACCTTC
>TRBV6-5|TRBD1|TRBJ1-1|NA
CASPLDRGETEAFF
TGTGCCAGCCCCCTCGACAGGGGGGAAACTGAAGCTTTCTTT